The 9 T cell receptor beta chains reported below all come from one sample, sequenced in a study of blood T cell repertoires in COVID-19. Repertoires were generated with immunoSEQ multiplex PCR, while TCRdb's copy carries only in-frame clones and drops some. The sample has 310,000 or so clones; approximately 90% are singletons. The sequencing input was peripheral blood. The receptors come from a man aged 25 to 40 with COVID-19, enrolled during active disease.

V and J are TRBV4-2 and TRBJ1-2; D unclear. CDR3 length: 16 residues. The V gene's germline CDR1 is LGHNA and CDR2 YNFKEQ. The V end was cut by 1 base, the J end by 2 bases, with 14 bases between. CDR3 loop: CASSQVSRHDNYGYTF. The CDR3 DNA follows: TGTGCCAGCAGCCAAGTCAGCCGACACGACAACTATGGCTACACCTTC.

The J gene is TRBJ2-5, the V gene TRBV10-3; 7 bases are shared with TRBD1. The V and J ends lost 4 bases and 1 base, in that order; junction bases with no gene match: 3. The CDR3 loop spans 14 amino acids. Germline lookup yields CDR1 ENHRY and CDR2 SYGVKD. The CDR3 region has the DNA TGTGCCATCAGTGGGAGACAGGGCCAAGAGACCCAGTACTTC. Its protein product is CAISGRQGQETQYF.

The V call is TRBV6-6, the J call TRBJ1-1; TRBD1 might be the D (6 bases). V was cut by 6 bases and J by 13 bases, with 24 bases left in between. Germline values: CDR1 MNHNY, CDR2 SVGAGI (reference sequence). The CDR3 is 14 amino acids. CDR3 nucleotides: TGTGCCAGCAGCGGTAGGGCACCGAGACAGGCCGGTTTCTTT. Its translation: CASSGRAPRQAGFF.

This clone was seen more than once but under ten times. V usage is TRBV7-3 and J usage is TRBJ1-4; maybe TRBD1 (6 bases). V was clipped by 1 base and J by 0 bases, with 15 bases between them. This CDR3 is built from 18 residues. Germline V lookup: CDR1 SGHTA, CDR2 FQGTGA. The CDR3 nucleotides read TGTGCCAGCAGCTTAATCCCCCCAGGGGTCGCAACTAATGAAAAACTGTTTTTT. Amino acid sequence: CASSLIPPGVATNEKLFF. The variable domain in full, with the rest retrieved from reference TRBV7-3 and TRBJ1-4, is GAGVSQTPSNKVTEKGKYVELRCDPISGHTALYWYRQSLGQGPEFLIYFQGTGAADDSGLPNDRFFAVRPEGSVSTLKIQRTERGDSAVYLCASSLIPPGVATNEKLFFGSGTQLSVL.

The chain couples TRBV6-5 to TRBJ1-4; possible D gene TRBD1, 6 bases. The germline gives CDR1 MNHEY, CDR2 SVGAGI. Trimming left V 6 bases short and J 6 bases short, with 17 bases between. CDR3 length: 15 residues. The CDR3 DNA is TGTGCCAGCAGCCGACTCCGGGGGGCGGATGAAAAACTGTTTTTT. This translates into CASSRLRGADEKLFF.

This chain connects TRBV5-1 to TRBJ1-2; TRBD1 matches at 8 bases. V lost 7 bases, J lost 1 base, and 9 bases stayed unmatched. In germline, CDR1 is SGHRS, CDR2 YFSETQ. The CDR3 has 15 residues. CDR3 protein: CASSEPGQVNYGYTF. For the CDR3, the DNA is TGCGCCAGCTCCGAACCGGGACAGGTTAACTATGGCTACACCTTC.

The J gene is TRBJ1-5, the V gene TRBV19, with 10 bases that match TRBD1. This CDR3 is built from 16 residues. The germline V gene has CDR1 LNHDA and CDR2 SQIVND (reference sequence). V was pared by 4 bases and J by 9 bases, with 12 bases of the junction left unmatched. CDR3 sequence reads: CASSRRDRGDLRPQHF. CDR3 DNA sequence: TGTGCCAGTAGTAGGAGGGACAGGGGAGATTTACGGCCCCAGCATTTT.

This clone was seen a single time. The rearrangement joins TRBV28 to TRBJ2-7; 8 nucleotides align to TRBD1. The CDR3 has 15 amino acids. Trimming removed 6 bases from V and 4 bases from J; junction bases left unmatched: 11. CDR1 is MDHEN and CDR2 is SYDVKM in the germline V gene. CDR3 nucleotides: TGTGCCAGCAGGACCCTTGGGCAGGGGGCTTACGAGCAGTACTTC. Amino acids: CASRTLGQGAYEQYF.

For this clone: The sample contains more than one DNA sequence encoding this CDR3. This chain connects TRBV29-1 to TRBJ2-7; D unclear. Between the trimmed V and J ends, which lost 7 bases and 3 bases, there was a span of 7 bases. Germline V lookup: CDR1 SQVTM, CDR2 ANQGSEA. The CDR3 extends over 10 amino acids. The CDR3 spells CSAGDYEQYF. The CDR3 nucleotides read TGCAGCGCCGGTGACTACGAGCAGTACTTC.